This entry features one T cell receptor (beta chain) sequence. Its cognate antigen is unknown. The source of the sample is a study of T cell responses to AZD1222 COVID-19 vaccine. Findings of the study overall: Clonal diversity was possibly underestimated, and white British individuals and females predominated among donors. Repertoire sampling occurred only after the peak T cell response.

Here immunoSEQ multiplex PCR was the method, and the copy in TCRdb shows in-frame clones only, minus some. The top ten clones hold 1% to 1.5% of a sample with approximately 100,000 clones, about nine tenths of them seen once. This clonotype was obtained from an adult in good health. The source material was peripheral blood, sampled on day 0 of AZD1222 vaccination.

In DNA, the CDR3 is TGTGCCAGCAGTTTCTCGGACAGCCCCTATGGCTACACCTTC. Translating gives CASSFSDSPYGYTF. V is TRBV27 and J is TRBJ1-2; D may be TRBD1 (6 bases). V was pared by 3 bases and J by 4 bases, with 12 bases between. The CDR3 length is 14 residues. In germline, CDR1 is MNHEY, CDR2 SMNVEV (reference sequence).